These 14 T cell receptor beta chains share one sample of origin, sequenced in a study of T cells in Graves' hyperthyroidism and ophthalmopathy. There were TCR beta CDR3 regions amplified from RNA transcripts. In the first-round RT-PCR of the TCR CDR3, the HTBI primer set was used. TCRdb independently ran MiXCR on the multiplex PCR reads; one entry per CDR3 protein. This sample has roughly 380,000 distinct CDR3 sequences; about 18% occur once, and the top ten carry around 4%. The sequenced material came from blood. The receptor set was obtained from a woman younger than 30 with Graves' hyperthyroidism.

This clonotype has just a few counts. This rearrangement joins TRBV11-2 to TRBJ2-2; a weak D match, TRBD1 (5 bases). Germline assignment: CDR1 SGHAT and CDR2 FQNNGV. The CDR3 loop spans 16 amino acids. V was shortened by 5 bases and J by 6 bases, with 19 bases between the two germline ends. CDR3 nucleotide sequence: TGTGCCAGCAGCAGTAGGGAAGGGGTCGGATCCGGGGAGCTGTTTTTT. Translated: CASSSREGVGSGELFF. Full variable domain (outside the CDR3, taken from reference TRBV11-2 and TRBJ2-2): EAGVAQSPRYKIIEKRQSVAFWCNPISGHATLYWYQQILGQGPKLLIQFQNNGVVDDSQLPKDRFSAERLKGVDSTLKIQPAKLEDSAVYLCASSSREGVGSGELFFGEGSRLTVL.

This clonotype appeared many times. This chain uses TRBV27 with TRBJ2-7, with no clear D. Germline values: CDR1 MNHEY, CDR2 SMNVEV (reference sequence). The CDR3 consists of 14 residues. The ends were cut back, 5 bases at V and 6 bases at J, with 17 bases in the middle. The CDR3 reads CASSRFSSPSEQYF. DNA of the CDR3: TGTGCCAGCAGTCGTTTCAGTTCTCCCTCCGAGCAGTACTTC.

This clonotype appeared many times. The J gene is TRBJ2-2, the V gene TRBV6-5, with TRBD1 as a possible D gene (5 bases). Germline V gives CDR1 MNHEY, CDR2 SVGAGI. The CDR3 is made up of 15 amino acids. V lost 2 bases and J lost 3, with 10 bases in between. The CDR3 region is CASSYLGQDTGELFF. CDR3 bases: TGTGCCAGCAGTTACCTAGGACAAGACACCGGGGAGCTGTTTTTT.

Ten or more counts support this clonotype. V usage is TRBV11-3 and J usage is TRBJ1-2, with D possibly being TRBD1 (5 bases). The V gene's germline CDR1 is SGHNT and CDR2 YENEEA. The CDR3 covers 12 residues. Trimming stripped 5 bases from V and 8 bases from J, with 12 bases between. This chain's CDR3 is CASSNGGRGYTF. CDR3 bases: TGTGCCAGCAGCAATGGGGGTAGGGGCTACACCTTC.

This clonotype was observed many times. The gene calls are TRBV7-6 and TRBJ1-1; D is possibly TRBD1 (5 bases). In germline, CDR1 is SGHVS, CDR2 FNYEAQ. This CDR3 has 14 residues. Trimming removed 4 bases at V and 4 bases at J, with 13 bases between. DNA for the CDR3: TGTGCCAGCAGCTCCCACGGCGGGGGCACTGAAGCTTTCTTT. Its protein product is CASSSHGGGTEAFF.

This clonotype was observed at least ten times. CDR3: CASSSDPGGFTSGANVLTF. The CDR3 nucleotides are TGCGCCAGCAGCTCCGATCCAGGGGGCTTTACCTCTGGGGCCAACGTCCTGACTTTC. The V call is TRBV5-1, the J call TRBJ2-6, with 8 positions matching TRBD1. The CDR3 spans 19 residues. Germline CDR1 is SGHRS and CDR2 is YFSETQ. V was clipped by 3 bases and J by 0 bases; unmatched bases: 11.

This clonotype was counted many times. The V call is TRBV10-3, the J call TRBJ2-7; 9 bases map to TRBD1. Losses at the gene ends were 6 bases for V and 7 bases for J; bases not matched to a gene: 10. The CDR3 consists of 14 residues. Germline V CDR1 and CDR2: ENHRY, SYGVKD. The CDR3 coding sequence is TGTGCCATCAGGGAGACAGGGGGAGTGGAGGAGCAGTACTTC. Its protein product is CAIRETGGVEEQYF.

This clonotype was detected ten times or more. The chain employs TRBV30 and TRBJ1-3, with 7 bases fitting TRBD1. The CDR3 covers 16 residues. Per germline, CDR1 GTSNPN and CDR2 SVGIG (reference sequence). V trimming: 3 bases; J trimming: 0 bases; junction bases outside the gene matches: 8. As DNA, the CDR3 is TGTGCCTGGAGCCCCAGGGGGGGACGCTCTGGAAACACCATATATTTT. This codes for CAWSPRGGRSGNTIYF.

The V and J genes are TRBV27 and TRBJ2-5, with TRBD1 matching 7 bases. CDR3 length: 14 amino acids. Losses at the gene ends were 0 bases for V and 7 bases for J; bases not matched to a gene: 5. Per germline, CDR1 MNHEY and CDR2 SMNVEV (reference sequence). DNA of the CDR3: TGTGCCAGCAGTTTATCGCCTGGACAGGTGACCCAGTACTTC. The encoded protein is CASSLSPGQVTQYF.

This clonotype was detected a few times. CDR3 sequence (DNA): TGTGCCAGCAGCAAGGACAATAATTCACCCCTCCACTTT. Amino acids: CASSKDNNSPLHF. The rearrangement joins TRBV7-2 to TRBJ1-6; possible D gene TRBD1, 5 bases. Germline assignment: CDR1 SGHTA and CDR2 FQGNSA. V dropped 5 bases and J dropped 5 bases, with 7 bases sitting between them. The CDR3 has 13 amino acids.

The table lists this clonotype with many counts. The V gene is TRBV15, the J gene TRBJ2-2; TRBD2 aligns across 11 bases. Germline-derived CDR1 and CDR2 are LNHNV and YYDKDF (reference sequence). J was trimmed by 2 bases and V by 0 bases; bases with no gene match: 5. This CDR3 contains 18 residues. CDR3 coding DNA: TGTGCCACCAGCAGAGACTGGACTAGCGGGTCCAACACCGGGGAGCTGTTTTTT. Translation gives CATSRDWTSGSNTGELFF. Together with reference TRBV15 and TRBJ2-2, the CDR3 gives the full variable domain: DAMVIQNPRYQVTQFGKPVTLSCSQTLNHNVMYWYQQKSSQAPKLLFHYYDKDFNNEADTPDNFQSRRPNTSFCFLDIRSPGLGDTAMYLCATSRDWTSGSNTGELFFGEGSRLTVL.

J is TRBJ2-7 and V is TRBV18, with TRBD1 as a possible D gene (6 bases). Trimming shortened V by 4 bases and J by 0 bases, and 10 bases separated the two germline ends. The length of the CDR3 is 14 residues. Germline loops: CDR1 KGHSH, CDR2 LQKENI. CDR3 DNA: TGTGCCAGCTCACTGAACAGGGTCTCCTACGAGCAGTACTTC. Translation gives CASSLNRVSYEQYF.

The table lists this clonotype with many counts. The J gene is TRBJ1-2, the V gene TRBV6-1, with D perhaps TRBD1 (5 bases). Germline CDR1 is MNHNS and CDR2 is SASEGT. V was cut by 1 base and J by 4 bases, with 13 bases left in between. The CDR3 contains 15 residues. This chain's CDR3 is CASSEGAGPLYGYTF. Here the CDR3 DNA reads TGTGCCAGCAGTGAAGGTGCAGGGCCCCTCTATGGCTACACCTTC.

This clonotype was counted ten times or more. CDR3 amino acids: CSARGASGGYYEQYF. For the CDR3, the DNA is TGCAGTGCTAGAGGGGCTAGCGGGGGGTACTACGAGCAGTACTTC. The chain combines TRBV20-1 with TRBJ2-7; TRBD2 aligns across 11 bases. Losses at the gene ends were 1 base for V and 3 bases for J; bases not matched to a gene: 5. Germline values: CDR1 DFQATT, CDR2 SNEGSKA (reference sequence). This CDR3 spans 15 amino acids.